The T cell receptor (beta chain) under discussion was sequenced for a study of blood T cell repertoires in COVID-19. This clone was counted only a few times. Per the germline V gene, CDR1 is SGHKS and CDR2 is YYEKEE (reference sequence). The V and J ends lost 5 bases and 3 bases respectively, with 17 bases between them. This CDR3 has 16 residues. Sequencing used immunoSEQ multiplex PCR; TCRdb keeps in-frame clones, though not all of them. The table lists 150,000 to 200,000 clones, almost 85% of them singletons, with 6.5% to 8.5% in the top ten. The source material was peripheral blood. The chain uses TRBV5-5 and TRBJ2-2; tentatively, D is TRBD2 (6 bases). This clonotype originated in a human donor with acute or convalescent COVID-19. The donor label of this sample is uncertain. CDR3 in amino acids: CASSSPGRADTGELFF. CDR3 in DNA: TGTGCCAGCAGTTCCCCCGGGAGAGCGGACACCGGGGAGCTGTTTTTT.